Listed here are 27 T cell receptor beta chains from one sample, sequenced in a study of T cell responses to AZD1222 COVID-19 vaccine (dated by TCRdb to about 2021). Sample time point, as interpreted from the label and publication: about 28 days (+/-7) after the second vaccine dose. To prepare the library, the immunoSEQ multiplex PCR assay was applied. Entries here come from immuneACCESS through TCRdb and include only in-frame sequences with V and J called. Some clones fail to appear in such tables; in the studies checked, an unresolved V gene covers under half of the shortfall, and the cause of the remainder is unknown. This sample holds approximately 80,000 clones; roughly 88% were observed only once. The ten largest clones represent about 3.5% of the sample. The input for sequencing was peripheral blood, taken 28 days after the second AZD1222 dose. The origin of the receptors is an adult who received the AZD1222 COVID-19 vaccine.

This clone was counted ten times or more. The V and J genes are TRBV12-3 or TRBV12-4 and TRBJ2-1; 7 bases map to TRBD1. The V and J ends lost 0 bases and 10 bases, in that order; junction bases with no gene match: 3. CDR3 length equals 13 residues. The DNA of the CDR3 is TGTGCCAGCAGTTTAGCGATGGACAGGGAGCAGTTCTTC. Amino acid sequence: CASSLAMDREQFF.

The chain employs TRBV5-8 and TRBJ2-6, with 7 bases identical to TRBD1. Germline assignment: CDR1 SGHTS and CDR2 YDEGEE. Unmatched junction bases numbered 6, after V lost 0 bases and J lost 0 bases. The CDR3 runs to 18 residues. For the CDR3, the DNA is TGTGCCAGCAGCTTGGTAGACAGGGCCTTCTCTGGGGCCAACGTCCTGACTTTC. Protein: CASSLVDRAFSGANVLTF. Drawing the rest from reference TRBV5-8 and TRBJ2-6, the complete variable domain is EAGVTQSPTHLIKTRGQQATLRCSPISGHTSVYWYQQALGLGLQFLLWYDEGEERNRGNFPPRFSGRQFPNYSSELNVNALELEDSALYLCASSLVDRAFSGANVLTFGAGSRLTVL.

This chain uses TRBV19 with TRBJ2-2; D possibly corresponds to TRBD1 (5 bases). V shed 6 bases and J shed 7 bases, with 12 bases lying between them. The CDR3 length is 13 residues. Looked up from germline, CDR1 is LNHDA and CDR2 is SQIVND (reference sequence). The CDR3 is CASSFTGIGELFF. The CDR3, as DNA: TGTGCCAGTAGCTTTACAGGTATCGGGGAGCTGTTTTTT.

The J gene is TRBJ1-4, the V gene TRBV11-2; D is possibly TRBD1 (5 bases). This CDR3 has 15 amino acids. The V gene's germline CDR1 is SGHAT and CDR2 FQNNGV. The V end was cut by 5 bases, the J end by 3 bases, with 13 bases between. The CDR3 region has the DNA TGTGCCAGCAGCATCCGACAGTCAGCTAATGAAAAACTGTTTTTT. Amino acids: CASSIRQSANEKLFF.

This clone was found many times. This chain uses TRBV2 with TRBJ2-2, with 14 bases matching TRBD2. The germline gives CDR1 SNHLY, CDR2 FYNNEI. V trimming: 7 bases; J trimming: 7 bases; junction bases outside the gene matches: 5. This CDR3 region has 15 residues. CDR3 bases: TGTGCCAGCATAGGACTAGCGGGAGGCGGCGGGGAGCTGTTTTTT. Translating gives CASIGLAGGGGELFF. Complete variable domain (other parts from reference TRBV2 and TRBJ2-2): EPEVTQTPSHQVTQMGQEVILRCVPISNHLYFYWYRQILGQKVEFLVSFYNNEISEKSEIFDDQFSVERPDGSNFTLKIRSTKLEDSAMYFCASIGLAGGGGELFFGEGSRLTVL.

This clone was detected a few times. The chain combines TRBV2 with TRBJ2-7; D may be TRBD2 (5 bases). The CDR3 extends over 13 amino acids. V lost 2 bases, J lost 7 bases, and 12 bases lay in between. Germline V gene sequence: CDR1 SNHLY, CDR2 FYNNEI. CDR3 in amino acids: CASSESPGWEQYF. DNA for the CDR3: TGTGCCAGCAGTGAATCTCCGGGGTGGGAGCAGTACTTC.

This chain connects TRBV28 to TRBJ1-3; 9 positions agree with TRBD1. V was pared by 6 bases and J by 6 bases, with 9 bases of the junction left unmatched. This CDR3 comprises 15 residues. Germline V gives CDR1 MDHEN, CDR2 SYDVKM. The CDR3 sequence: CASSKAGQGENTIYF. CDR3 in DNA: TGTGCCAGCAGCAAAGCGGGACAGGGAGAAAACACCATATATTTT.

The rearrangement links TRBV28 to TRBJ1-6; TRBD1 is a possible D gene (5 bases). With 5 bases removed from V and 0 bases from J, the gap between germline ends came to 11 bases. CDR1 and CDR2 from the germline V gene are MDHEN and SYDVKM. This CDR3 contains 16 residues. The CDR3 is CASSPLDSSYNSPLHF. DNA of the CDR3: TGTGCCAGCAGTCCCCTCGACAGCTCCTATAATTCACCCCTCCACTTT.

This clone was seen a few times. CDR3 protein: CASSQDVRTEAFF. CDR3 sequence (DNA): TGCGCCAGCAGCCAAGATGTTAGGACTGAAGCTTTCTTT. The chain links TRBV4-1 to TRBJ1-1; D is uncertain. V was pared by 0 bases and J by 5 bases, with 7 bases between. This CDR3 spans 13 amino acids. From germline, CDR1 is MGHRA and CDR2 YSYEKL.

The chain combines TRBV27 with TRBJ2-4, with D perhaps given as TRBD1 or TRBD2 (5 bases each). The germline V and J ends were trimmed by 4 bases and 5 bases, with 18 bases remaining between them. From germline, CDR1 is MNHEY and CDR2 SMNVEV (reference sequence). The CDR3 runs to 16 residues. The CDR3: CASSWPGPKDENIQYF. CDR3 sequence (DNA): TGTGCCAGCAGTTGGCCGGGGCCCAAAGACGAAAACATTCAGTACTTC.

The V call is TRBV2, the J call TRBJ1-1; weak D call: TRBD1 (5 bases). V dropped 8 bases and J dropped 1 base, with 11 bases sitting between them. Germline V CDR1 and CDR2: SNHLY, FYNNEI. This CDR3 has 13 residues. In DNA form, the CDR3 reads TGTGCCAGCGGACGAGGGGAGAACACTGAAGCTTTCTTT. As protein: CASGRGENTEAFF.

The genes are TRBV5-1 and TRBJ1-3, with D perhaps TRBD1 (5 bases). The germline CDR1 and CDR2 sequences are SGHRS and YFSETQ. CDR3 length: 15 amino acids. The V end was cut by 3 bases, the J end by 0 bases, with 10 bases between. DNA of the CDR3: TGCGCCAGCAGCTCCGGAGGGGTCTCTGGAAACACCATATATTTT. Its protein product is CASSSGGVSGNTIYF.

The chain uses TRBV6-6 and TRBJ2-7; possibly TRBD1 or TRBD2 for D (7 bases each). The length of the CDR3 is 13 residues. Germline V gene sequence: CDR1 MNHNY, CDR2 SVGAGI (reference sequence). V was shortened by 6 bases and J by 2 bases, with 11 bases between the two germline ends. This CDR3 reads CASRRGTAYEQYF. In DNA, the CDR3 is TGTGCCAGCAGGCGGGGGACAGCCTACGAGCAGTACTTC.

The V call is TRBV12-3 or TRBV12-4, the J call TRBJ2-1; a possible D gene is TRBD1 (6 bases). This CDR3 contains 13 residues. Trimming shortened V by 1 base and J by 8 bases, and 9 bases separated the two germline ends. The CDR3 region is CASSLVGGHEQFF. CDR3 in DNA: TGTGCCAGCAGTTTAGTTGGGGGCCATGAGCAGTTCTTC.

V and J are TRBV27 and TRBJ1-4; D gene uncertain. CDR1 is MNHEY and CDR2 is SMNVEV in the germline V gene (reference sequence). The CDR3 extends over 14 amino acids. Trimming shortened V by 6 bases and J by 4 bases, and 12 bases separated the two germline ends. As DNA, the CDR3 is TGTGCCAGCAGCCGCCGACCCGGTAATGAAAAACTGTTTTTT. It encodes CASSRRPGNEKLFF.

This chain uses TRBV4-2 with TRBJ2-2; no clear D gene. CDR1 and CDR2 (germline): LGHNA, YNFKEQ. V was pared by 0 bases and J by 7 bases, with 18 bases between. This CDR3 has 17 residues. The DNA of the CDR3 is TGTGCCAGCAGCCAAGATCGAGTTCGTGTAGGAAACGGGGAGCTGTTTTTT. Translating it yields CASSQDRVRVGNGELFF.

The genes are TRBV28 and TRBJ1-6; 12 nucleotides line up with TRBD1. J lost 10 bases, V lost 2 bases, and 15 bases had no gene match. This CDR3 has 19 amino acids. The germline CDR1 and CDR2 sequences are MDHEN and SYDVKM. Written as DNA, the CDR3 is TGTGCCAGCAGTTTACCTGGGACAGGGGGCGCGGCGGGAGAATCACCCCTCCACTTT. The encoded protein is CASSLPGTGGAAGESPLHF.

The chain joins TRBV2 to TRBJ2-3; TRBD2 agrees at 9 bases. Trimming at V came to 4 bases and at J to 4 bases, leaving 6 bases not matched to a gene. Germline assignment: CDR1 SNHLY and CDR2 FYNNEI. This CDR3 is built from 15 residues. The CDR3 is CASSALTSGADTQYF. Here the CDR3 DNA reads TGTGCCAGCAGTGCCCTGACTAGCGGTGCAGATACGCAGTATTTT.

The chain uses TRBV7-2 and TRBJ2-1; D gene ambiguous. Germline assignment: CDR1 SGHTA and CDR2 FQGNSA. The CDR3 totals 12 residues. The V gene lost 7 bases and the J gene lost 8 bases, with 12 bases spanning the gap. CDR3 sequence (DNA): TGTGCCAGCAACAATCCTGCGGATGAGCAGTTCTTC. It translates to CASNNPADEQFF.

This clone occurred once. CDR3 coding DNA: TGTGCCAGCAGTTACAAGGCAGCTTCGGGCACTGAAGCTTTCTTT. Its protein product is CASSYKAASGTEAFF. The chain links TRBV6-5 to TRBJ1-1; no clear D gene. The CDR3 length is 15 residues. Germline V gene sequence: CDR1 MNHEY, CDR2 SVGAGI. The ends were cut back, 2 bases at V and 4 bases at J, with 14 bases in the middle.

This clone was observed once. The chain links TRBV24-1 to TRBJ2-1, with unresolved D. The CDR3 is 13 amino acids. The ends were cut back, 10 bases at V and 8 bases at J, with 17 bases in the middle. Germline values: CDR1 KGHDR, CDR2 SFDVKD. CDR3 bases: TGTGCCACTACTGGCGATTATGCCGATGAGCAGTTCTTC. This gives the protein CATTGDYADEQFF.

J is TRBJ1-2 and V is TRBV3-1 (or the pseudogene TRBV3-2); D gene ambiguous. Trimming cost V 4 bases and J 1 base, with 10 bases left between them. The germline V gene has CDR1 LGHDT and CDR2 YNNKEL (reference sequence). There are 14 residues in the CDR3. CDR3 region: CASSRAANNYGYTF. The DNA for the CDR3 is TGTGCCAGCAGCCGGGCCGCGAATAACTATGGCTACACCTTC.

This chain connects TRBV7-6 to TRBJ2-1, with TRBD2 identical over 8 bases. The ends lost 2 bases at V and 6 bases at J; junction bases unmatched: 6. Germline loops: CDR1 SGHVS, CDR2 FNYEAQ. The CDR3 runs to 15 residues. This CDR3 reads CASSLFRGGINEQFF. As DNA, the CDR3 is TGTGCCAGCAGCTTATTCCGGGGGGGGATCAATGAGCAGTTCTTC.

The chain links TRBV7-9 to TRBJ1-2, with D maybe TRBD1 (6 bases). CDR3 size: 13 residues. Trimming removed 2 bases from V and 6 bases from J, with 10 bases in between. Germline CDR1 and CDR2: SEHNR and FQNEAQ (reference sequence). CDR3 DNA sequence: TGTGCCAGCAGCTTAAACGCAGGGGATGGCTACACCTTC. Translated, it gives CASSLNAGDGYTF.

This clone was counted between two and nine times. This chain joins TRBV11-3 and TRBJ2-7; D possibly corresponds to TRBD1 (6 bases). V dropped 5 bases and J dropped 6 bases, with 14 bases sitting between them. The CDR3 consists of 13 residues. Looked up from germline, CDR1 is SGHNT and CDR2 is YENEEA. The CDR3 DNA follows: TGTGCCAGCAGCCCCGACAGGCTGTCCGAGCAGTACTTC. Translating gives CASSPDRLSEQYF.

This clone has only one observation. The gene calls are TRBV6-5 and TRBJ1-4; D gene uncertain. The CDR3 runs to 14 residues. Per germline, CDR1 MNHEY and CDR2 SVGAGI. Trimming left V 6 bases short and J 2 bases short, with 10 bases between. The CDR3 DNA sequence: TGTGCCAGCAGCGCCTTCTCGACTAATGAAAAACTGTTTTTT. Translating gives CASSAFSTNEKLFF.

There are a few counts of this clone. V is TRBV5-1 and J is TRBJ2-7; no clear D gene. CDR1 is SGHRS and CDR2 is YFSETQ in the germline V gene. Trimming took off 4 bases at V and 0 bases at J, with 14 bases between the two ends. This CDR3 comprises 15 residues. This chain's CDR3 is CASSPPAGSSYEQYF. In DNA form, the CDR3 reads TGCGCCAGCAGCCCCCCGGCAGGTTCCTCCTACGAGCAGTACTTC.